Presented here are 25 T cell receptor beta chains from one specimen sequenced in a study of cytomegalovirus exposure and HLA in healthy donors. Measured with immunoSEQ multiplex PCR; TCRdb has only the in-frame clones, and not every one. The repertoire holds about 110,000 clones, with around 82% as singletons. The sequencing sample was made of PBMCs. The receptors come from a woman in her late teens or twenties in good health and CMV-seronegative.

V usage is TRBV30 and J usage is TRBJ2-7; TRBD2 might be the D (6 bases). Between the trimmed V and J ends, which lost 2 bases and 5 bases, there was a span of 7 bases. The CDR3 runs to 11 residues. In germline, CDR1 is GTSNPN, CDR2 SVGIG (reference sequence). CDR3: CAWSWGDEQYF. In DNA form, the CDR3 reads TGTGCCTGGAGTTGGGGGGACGAGCAGTACTTC.

This chain links TRBV4-1 with TRBJ2-1, with D possibly matching TRBD2 (6 bases). This CDR3 is built from 13 residues. V was cut by 3 bases and J by 8 bases, with 11 bases left in between. In germline, CDR1 is MGHRA, CDR2 YSYEKL. The CDR3, as DNA: TGCGCCAGCAGCCATAGTTGGGGGGATGAGCAGTTCTTC. It codes for CASSHSWGDEQFF.

This sequence joins TRBV2 and TRBJ2-2, with 7 bases lining up with TRBD2. V was clipped by 5 bases and J by 2 bases; unmatched bases: 5. Germline V gene sequence: CDR1 SNHLY, CDR2 FYNNEI. The CDR3 is 15 amino acids. In DNA form, the CDR3 reads TGTGCCAGCAGTCTCCTAGCGGCAAACACCGGGGAGCTGTTTTTT. This encodes CASSLLAANTGELFF.

The chain carries TRBV5-4 and TRBJ2-5, with 7 bases lining up with TRBD1. The CDR3 contains 13 residues. The germline gives CDR1 SGHNT, CDR2 YYREEE (reference sequence). The J segment lost 3 bases and the V segment lost 4 bases, leaving 3 bases of the junction unmatched. DNA of the CDR3: TGTGCCAGCAGCGGGGACAGAAAAGAGACCCAGTACTTC. Its translation is CASSGDRKETQYF.

The rearrangement joins TRBV7-9 to TRBJ2-7, with a possible D match to TRBD1 (6 bases). The CDR3 is made up of 12 amino acids. V gave up 6 bases and J gave up 6 bases, with 12 bases separating them. Germline CDR1 SEHNR, CDR2 FQNEAQ (reference sequence). CDR3 nucleotides: TGTGCCAGCAGTTTACAGGGAACCGAGCAGTACTTC. Translating it yields CASSLQGTEQYF.

This sequence joins TRBV6-1 and TRBJ1-5, with 8 bases aligning to TRBD1. Germline lookup yields CDR1 MNHNS and CDR2 SASEGT. This CDR3 has 16 amino acids. After removal of 3 bases from V and 3 bases from J, the junction contained 7 bases not matched to a gene. The CDR3 loop reads CASSESDRGYNQPQHF. The DNA of the CDR3 is TGTGCCAGCAGTGAGTCCGACAGGGGTTACAATCAGCCCCAGCATTTT.

The genes are TRBV5-8 and TRBJ2-7; 11 bases are a match to TRBD2. The CDR3 has 15 amino acids. Looked up from germline, CDR1 is SGHTS and CDR2 is YDEGEE. Trimming took 1 base from V and 4 from J; bases not matched to a gene: 4. CDR3 in amino acids: CASSLRPSGGYEQYF. The CDR3, as DNA: TGTGCCAGCAGCTTGCGCCCTAGCGGGGGGTACGAGCAGTACTTC.

This clone occurred once. This chain links TRBV30 with TRBJ2-3, with 7 positions matching TRBD2. V was clipped by 4 bases and J by 14 bases; unmatched bases: 12. This CDR3 region has 12 residues. CDR1 is GTSNPN, CDR2 SVGIG, per germline (reference sequence). The CDR3 here is CAWIRSGLEAYF. In DNA form, the CDR3 reads TGTGCCTGGATCCGTAGCGGGCTCGAGGCGTATTTT.

This clone was seen only once. The rearrangement links TRBV5-1 to TRBJ2-7; 8 bases align to TRBD1. J gave up 0 bases and V 3 bases, and 2 bases lay outside the gene matches. The CDR3 contains 14 residues. CDR1 SGHRS and CDR2 YFSETQ come from the germline V gene. CDR3 region: CASSWGTGSYEQYF. The CDR3 nucleotides are TGCGCCAGCAGCTGGGGGACAGGCTCCTACGAGCAGTACTTC.

CDR3 coding DNA: TGTGCCAGCAGCTTAGGTGGGGGGCAGCCCCAGCATTTT. It codes for CASSLGGGQPQHF. The chain couples TRBV11-1 to TRBJ1-5, with D possibly TRBD1 on 5 matching bases. CDR3 length: 13 residues. V lost 1 base to trimming and J lost 7 bases, with 8 bases between them. CDR1 is SGHAT and CDR2 is FQDESV in the germline V gene (reference sequence).

This chain connects TRBV30 to TRBJ1-1; no firm D call. Germline values: CDR1 GTSNPN, CDR2 SVGIG (reference sequence). The CDR3 extends over 13 amino acids. The ends were cut back, 1 base at V and 10 bases at J, with 16 bases in the middle. CDR3 region: CAWSGPSRSPAFF. The CDR3 bases are TGTGCCTGGAGTGGGCCCTCTCGCTCCCCAGCTTTCTTT.

To note about this clone: This is likely a read error, given that the CDR3 carries no conserved phenylalanine or tryptophan at its end. The limits of the CDR3 on the DNA are not certain, so only TCRdb's listed CDR3 is given. The rearrangement joins TRBV6-1 to TRBJ1-4. Germline CDR1 is MNHNS and CDR2 is SASEGT. Both ends counted, the CDR3 spans 13 residues. This CDR3 is CASSEAASGRALL.

This chain uses TRBV29-1 with TRBJ2-3, with D uncertain. Germline V gene data show CDR1 as SQVTM and CDR2 as ANQGSEA. V was trimmed by 7 bases and J by 0 bases, leaving 11 bases between them. The CDR3 spans 13 residues. CDR3 DNA: TGCAGCGGCAGGATCCTTAGCACAGATACGCAGTATTTT. Translated, it gives CSGRILSTDTQYF.

This chain connects TRBV5-4 to TRBJ2-3, with 9 positions matching TRBD2. V was clipped by 2 bases and J by 1 base; unmatched bases: 11. This CDR3 has 18 amino acids. Germline loops: CDR1 SGHNT, CDR2 YYREEE (reference sequence). CDR3 sequence reads: CASSFFLAGNLGTDTQYF. The CDR3 coding sequence is TGTGCCAGCAGCTTCTTCCTAGCGGGGAACCTTGGCACAGATACGCAGTATTTT.

The gene calls are TRBV29-1 and TRBJ2-1; a possible D gene is TRBD1 (7 bases). The ends were cut back, 5 bases at V and 6 bases at J, with 11 bases in the middle. The V gene's germline CDR1 is SQVTM and CDR2 ANQGSEA. The CDR3 is 12 amino acids. The CDR3 is CSVNRGGNEQFF. Here the CDR3 DNA reads TGCAGCGTTAACAGGGGAGGCAATGAGCAGTTCTTC.

The rearrangement uses TRBV19 and TRBJ2-3; TRBD2 agrees at 8 bases. J gave up 2 bases and V 7 bases, and 5 bases lay outside the gene matches. The CDR3 totals 14 residues. The germline V gene has CDR1 LNHDA and CDR2 SQIVND (reference sequence). The CDR3 sequence is CASNLAGTTDTQYF. The CDR3 DNA reads TGTGCCAGTAATTTAGCGGGGACCACAGATACGCAGTATTTT.

The chain uses TRBV6-5 and TRBJ1-2, with TRBD1 identical over 8 bases. Germline V gene lookup returns CDR1 MNHEY and CDR2 SVGAGI. J lost 8 bases, V lost 4 bases, and 12 bases had no gene match. CDR3 size: 15 residues. The CDR3 region has the DNA TGTGCCAGCAGTTCCAGGACAGGGAAACTAATAGGCTACACCTTC. Translated: CASSSRTGKLIGYTF.

V usage is TRBV28 and J usage is TRBJ1-2; D may be TRBD1 (5 bases). Germline V gene data show CDR1 as MDHEN and CDR2 as SYDVKM. V lost 2 bases and J lost 8, with 12 bases in between. The CDR3 loop spans 13 amino acids. CDR3 sequence (DNA): TGTGCCAGCAGTTTACCGGGACTTAGGGGCTACACCTTC. Translation gives CASSLPGLRGYTF.

This rearrangement joins TRBV4-2 to TRBJ2-7, with 8 bases that match TRBD2. In germline, CDR1 is LGHNA, CDR2 YNFKEQ. V shed 1 base, J shed 6 bases, and the junction held 11 bases outside the gene matches. The CDR3 loop spans 16 amino acids. The CDR3 DNA is TGTGCCAGCAGCCAAGCAGTTACGGGGGGGCCGGGCGAGCAGTACTTC. Amino acids: CASSQAVTGGPGEQYF.

The chain has TRBV18 and TRBJ2-6, with D perhaps TRBD1 (5 bases). Germline values: CDR1 KGHSH, CDR2 LQKENI. V lost 1 base and J lost 0, with 13 bases in between. This CDR3 has 18 amino acids. Here the CDR3 reads CASSPQGLALSGANVLTF. CDR3 bases: TGTGCCAGCTCACCACAGGGGTTGGCCCTCTCTGGGGCCAACGTCCTGACTTTC.

This chain connects TRBV6-4 to TRBJ1-2; D is uncertain. Per the germline V gene, CDR1 is MRHNA and CDR2 is SNTAGT. The CDR3 runs to 14 residues. V dropped 0 bases and J dropped 4 bases, with 9 bases sitting between them. In nucleotides, the CDR3 is TGTGCCAGCAGTGACTCGATCAGGTTCTATGGCTACACCTTC. Its translation: CASSDSIRFYGYTF.

The rearrangement uses TRBV30 and TRBJ1-3, with D maybe TRBD1 (5 bases). This CDR3 has 11 residues. The V and J ends lost 7 bases and 10 bases respectively, with 14 bases between them. Germline CDR1 GTSNPN, CDR2 SVGIG (reference sequence). As DNA, the CDR3 is TGTGCCTCAGGGCAGGAAAGGACCATATATTTT. Protein sequence: CASGQERTIYF.

This clone was seen a single time. The V gene is TRBV9, the J gene TRBJ2-7; 7 bases are shared with TRBD2. Germline-derived CDR1 and CDR2 are SGDLS and YYNGEE. After removal of 4 bases from V and 1 base from J, the junction contained 8 bases not matched to a gene. This CDR3 region has 15 residues. CDR3 nucleotide sequence: TGTGCCAGCAGCCCCCGTGGAGCGGGGTCCTACGAGCAGTACTTC. This sequence encodes CASSPRGAGSYEQYF.

This chain joins TRBV2 and TRBJ2-5; no clear D. The V gene's germline CDR1 is SNHLY and CDR2 FYNNEI. This CDR3 has 11 amino acids. V was cut by 2 bases and J by 5 bases, with 3 bases left in between. CDR3 sequence (DNA): TGTGCCAGCAGTGAACTTGAGACCCAGTACTTC. This encodes CASSELETQYF.

In its sample, this clone was seen once. Here the CDR3 DNA reads TGTGCCAGCAGCTTAGAGGACAGGGGGTACGGAGACACTGAAGCTTTCTTT. It translates to CASSLEDRGYGDTEAFF. The chain links TRBV7-2 to TRBJ1-1; 10 nucleotides line up with TRBD1. The germline V gene encodes CDR1 SGHTA and CDR2 FQGNSA. The CDR3 runs 17 residues. V gave up 1 base and J gave up 3 bases; unmatched junction bases: 8. Full variable domain (rest looked up from reference TRBV7-2 and TRBJ1-1): GAGVSQSPSNKVTEKGKDVELRCDPISGHTALYWYRQSLGQGLEFLIYFQGNSAPDKSGLPSDRFSAERTGGSVSTLTIQRTQQEDSAVYLCASSLEDRGYGDTEAFFGQGTRLTVV.